These T cell receptor beta chains were read from a single sample in a study of T-cell reconstitution after alpha-beta-depleted transplantation in children. TCRdb used MiXCR to reprocess the PCR reads, holding one entry per CDR3 protein. The repertoire includes 500,000 to 650,000 distinct CDR3 sequences, about an eighth of them detected once, and 2.2% sits in the top ten. The input for sequencing was PBMCs, mostly from graft donor cells, taken 360 days after TCRalphabeta/CD19-depleted stem cell transplant. The receptors come from a male patient under 18 who had a stem cell transplant for acute myeloid leukemia, so the T cells may come from the graft donor. CDR3s include the opening cysteine and the closing phenylalanine or tryptophan. The D gene is left open where the match is weak. Clone size is shown for a subset of rows, as once, few, many or a class of expanded clone.

j_call clone_size d_call v_call cdr3_aa cdr3_nt
TRBJ2-7 many NA TRBV12-3/TRBV12-4 CASSPAGGSSYEQYF TGTGCCAGCAGTCCGGCTGGCGGTAGCTCCTACGAGCAGTACTTC
TRBJ2-1 NA TRBD2 TRBV20-1 CSAPRTSGVYNEQFF TGCAGTGCCCCGAGGACTAGCGGGGTATACAATGAGCAGTTCTTC
TRBJ2-5 many NA TRBV10-3 CAISPGKETQYF TGTGCCATCAGTCCAGGGAAAGAGACCCAGTACTTC
TRBJ2-7 few TRBD1 TRBV12-5 CASGHDRASSYEQYF TGTGCTAGTGGACACGACAGGGCAAGCTCCTACGAGCAGTACTTC
TRBJ1-3 many TRBD1 TRBV28 CASSPRQGGNTIYF TGTGCCAGCAGTCCTAGACAGGGGGGAAACACCATATATTTT
TRBJ1-2 few NA TRBV24-1 CATSAGGNYGYTF TGTGCCACCAGTGCCGGGGGGAACTATGGCTACACCTTC
TRBJ2-3 few TRBD2 TRBV5-1 CASSSGLAGERGTDTQYF TGCGCCAGCAGCTCCGGACTAGCGGGAGAGAGGGGGACAGATACGCAGTATTTT
TRBJ2-3 few TRBD2 TRBV20-1 CSALAVRADTQYF TGCAGTGCTCTAGCGGTCAGGGCAGATACGCAGTATTTT
TRBJ2-1 few TRBD2 TRBV28 CASSRGRGSLYNEQFF TGTGCCAGCAGCCGCGGGCGCGGGAGCCTCTACAATGAGCAGTTCTTC
TRBJ2-7 few NA TRBV6-6 CASRTALYEQYF TGTGCCAGCCGGACTGCTCTCTACGAGCAGTACTTC
TRBJ1-3 NA NA TRBV29-1 CSVLPEGSFAGNTIYF TGCAGCGTTCTACCGGAAGGGAGTTTTGCTGGAAACACCATATATTTT
TRBJ2-3 many NA TRBV29-1 CSTGVVDTQYF TGCAGCACAGGAGTGGTAGATACGCAGTATTTT
TRBJ2-1 NA NA TRBV7-2 CASSLEVLKQFF TGTGCCAGCAGCTTAGAAGTCCTAAAGCAGTTCTTC
TRBJ1-2 few NA TRBV27 CASSLMGGDIGYTF TGTGCCAGCAGTTTAATGGGTGGGGACATTGGCTACACCTTC
TRBJ2-7 few NA TRBV7-9 CASSWGTEYYEQYF TGTGCCAGCAGCTGGGGGACGGAATATTACGAGCAGTACTTC
TRBJ2-7 once TRBD2 TRBV5-1 CASSFSGRNEQYF TGCGCCAGCAGCTTTAGCGGGAGGAACGAGCAGTACTTC
TRBJ1-6 many TRBD1 TRBV28 CASSPGTGWSPLHF TGTGCCAGCAGTCCGGGGACAGGGTGGTCACCCCTCCACTTT
TRBJ2-7 many NA TRBV6-2/TRBV6-3 CAIRPKGTYEQYF TGTGCCATACGACCTAAGGGGACCTACGAGCAGTACTTC
TRBJ2-1 NA TRBD2 TRBV6-4 CASSDSSSGRKQFF TGTGCCAGCAGTGACTCGAGTAGCGGGAGAAAACAGTTCTTC
TRBJ2-5 many TRBD1 TRBV28 CASSLLAGGATQYF TGTGCCAGCAGTTTATTGGCAGGGGGCGCGACCCAGTACTTC
TRBJ1-1 few NA TRBV20-1 CSAPTTANTEAFF TGCAGTGCTCCCACGACAGCGAACACTGAAGCTTTCTTT
TRBJ2-2 NA NA TRBV7-3 CASSLTIGTYSSNTGELFF TGTGCCAGCAGCTTAACCATAGGGACTTATTCATCGAACACCGGGGAGCTGTTTTTT
TRBJ2-7 few NA TRBV28 CASSTLDRDTYEQYF TGTGCCAGCAGCACCCTCGACCGCGACACCTACGAGCAGTACTTC
TRBJ2-1 few NA TRBV9 CASSGRADEQFF TGTGCCAGCAGCGGAAGAGCCGATGAGCAGTTCTTC
TRBJ1-1 NA NA TRBV7-9 CASSLVFDSNTEAFF TGTGCCAGCAGCTTAGTTTTTGACAGTAACACTGAAGCTTTCTTT
TRBJ2-1 NA TRBD1 TRBV7-3 CASSVPGQGVHNEQFF TGTGCCAGCAGCGTTCCAGGACAGGGTGTCCACAATGAGCAGTTCTTC
TRBJ2-5 many NA TRBV28 CASSLFDTQYF TGTGCCAGCAGTTTATTTGATACCCAGTACTTC
TRBJ2-2 NA TRBD2 TRBV5-1 CASSRGVAGGPDGELFF TGCGCCAGCAGCCGAGGAGTAGCGGGAGGGCCGGACGGGGAGCTGTTTTTT
TRBJ1-4 NA NA TRBV28 CASTTRDDHDNEKLFF TGTGCCAGCACCACCCGGGATGATCACGACAATGAAAAACTGTTTTTT
TRBJ1-1 NA NA TRBV18 CASSPPGAGNTEAFF TGTGCCAGCTCACCACCCGGGGCCGGGAACACTGAAGCTTTCTTT
TRBJ2-1 few NA TRBV20-1 CSATPTAGYNEQFF TGCAGTGCTACACCCACCGCAGGATACAATGAGCAGTTCTTC
TRBJ2-1 NA TRBD1 TRBV15 CATSRMYRGQYYNEQFF TGTGCCACCAGCAGGATGTACAGGGGGCAATACTACAATGAGCAGTTCTTC
TRBJ2-7 few NA TRBV20-1 CSASKASHYEQYF TGCAGTGCTAGCAAAGCTAGTCACTACGAGCAGTACTTC
TRBJ2-2 NA NA TRBV18 CASSPELTGELFF TGTGCCAGCTCACCGGAGCTAACCGGGGAGCTGTTTTTT
TRBJ2-1 NA TRBD1 TRBV28 CASWTGVPSYNEQFF TGTGCCTCGTGGACAGGCGTCCCAAGCTACAATGAGCAGTTCTTC
TRBJ1-6 few NA TRBV20-1 CSARQQGGNSPLHF TGCAGTGCTAGGCAGCAGGGTGGTAATTCACCCCTCCACTTT
TRBJ2-1 few TRBD2 TRBV5-1 CASSLWVPQGLADNEQFF TGCGCCAGCAGCTTGTGGGTGCCCCAGGGACTAGCGGATAATGAGCAGTTCTTC
TRBJ2-6 many NA TRBV9 CASSVVGSGANVLTF TGTGCCAGCAGCGTAGTCGGCTCTGGGGCCAACGTCCTGACTTTC
TRBJ2-5 few TRBD2 TRBV7-8 CASSLALRGRARGYQETQYF TGTGCCAGCAGCTTAGCGCTGCGCGGGAGGGCTAGGGGGTACCAAGAGACCCAGTACTTC
TRBJ1-2 NA NA TRBV5-6 CASSSTTVYGYTF TGTGCCAGCAGTTCTACAACAGTTTATGGCTACACCTTC
TRBJ2-5 few NA TRBV28 CASSQKTRQYF TGTGCCAGCAGCCAAAAGACTAGGCAGTACTTC
TRBJ1-1 NA NA TRBV20-1 CSARDVTGLGWAEAFF TGCAGTGCTAGAGATGTCACAGGGCTCGGGTGGGCTGAAGCTTTCTTT
TRBJ2-5 few TRBD2 TRBV20-1 CSAPSGGRQETQYF TGCAGTGCCCCCTCCGGCGGGAGACAAGAGACCCAGTACTTC
TRBJ2-1 NA NA TRBV28 CASTTLGMGGNEQFF TGTGCCAGCACCACTCTGGGTATGGGGGGTAATGAGCAGTTCTTC
TRBJ2-5 NA NA TRBV28 CASSPGLVGRLQETQYF TGTGCCAGCAGTCCGGGACTGGTGGGACGGCTACAAGAGACCCAGTACTTC
TRBJ2-1 NA TRBD2 TRBV11-2 CASSPKGGGVLAGVSYNEQFF TGTGCCAGCAGCCCCAAAGGTGGGGGGGTGTTAGCGGGAGTATCCTACAATGAGCAGTTCTTC
TRBJ1-2 NA NA TRBV20-1 CSAESPQRSGSTF TGCAGTGCTGAATCACCCCAGCGGAGCGGCTCCACCTTC
TRBJ2-4 few NA TRBV5-1 CASSLGLPSARLAKNIQYF TGCGCCAGCAGCTTGGGGTTGCCTAGCGCAAGACTAGCCAAAAACATTCAGTACTTC